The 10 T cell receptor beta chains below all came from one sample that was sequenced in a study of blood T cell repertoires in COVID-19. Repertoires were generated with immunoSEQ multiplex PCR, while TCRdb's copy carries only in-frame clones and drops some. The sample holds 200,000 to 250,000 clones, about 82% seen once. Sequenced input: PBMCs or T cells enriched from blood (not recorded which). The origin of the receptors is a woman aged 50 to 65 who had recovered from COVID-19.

This CDR3 reads CASSWGTSGRTDTQYF. CDR3 in DNA: TGCGCCAGCAGCTGGGGGACTAGCGGGAGGACAGATACGCAGTATTTT. This sequence joins TRBV5-1 and TRBJ2-3, with TRBD2 matching 15 bases. The CDR3 loop spans 16 amino acids. V trimming: 3 bases; J trimming: 3 bases; junction bases outside the gene matches: 2. CDR1 and CDR2 (germline): SGHRS, YFSETQ.

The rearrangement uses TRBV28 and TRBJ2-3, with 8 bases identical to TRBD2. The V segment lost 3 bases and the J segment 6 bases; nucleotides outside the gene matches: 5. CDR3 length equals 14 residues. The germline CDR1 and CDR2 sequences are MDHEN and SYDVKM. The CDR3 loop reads CASSFSGGQDTQYF. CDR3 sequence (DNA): TGTGCCAGCAGTTTTTCGGGAGGGCAGGATACGCAGTATTTT.

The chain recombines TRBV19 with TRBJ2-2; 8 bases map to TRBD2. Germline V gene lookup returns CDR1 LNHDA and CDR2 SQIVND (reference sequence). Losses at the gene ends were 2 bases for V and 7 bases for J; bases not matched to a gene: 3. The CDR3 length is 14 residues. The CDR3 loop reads CASSIRRGDGELFF. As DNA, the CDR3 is TGTGCCAGTAGTATACGGCGGGGGGACGGGGAGCTGTTTTTT.

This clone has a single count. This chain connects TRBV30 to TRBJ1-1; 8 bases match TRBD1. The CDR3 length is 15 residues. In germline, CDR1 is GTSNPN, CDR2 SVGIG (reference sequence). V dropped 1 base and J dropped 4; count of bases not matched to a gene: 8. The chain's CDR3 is CAWSDRTGRSTEAFF. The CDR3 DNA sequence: TGTGCCTGGAGTGACAGGACAGGGCGTAGCACTGAAGCTTTCTTT.

CDR3 protein: CASSPGQGTFNYGYTF. DNA of the CDR3: TGTGCCAGCTCACCAGGGCAGGGTACCTTTAACTATGGCTACACCTTC. The J gene is TRBJ1-2, the V gene TRBV18; the D gene is possibly TRBD1 (5 bases). The CDR3 consists of 16 residues. V dropped 2 bases and J dropped 1 base, with 14 bases sitting between them. CDR1 is KGHSH, CDR2 LQKENI, per germline. Looking up the rest from reference TRBV18 and TRBJ1-2 gives the full variable domain: NAGVMQNPRHLVRRRGQEARLRCSPMKGHSHVYWYRQLPEEGLKFMVYLQKENIIDESGMPKERFSAEFPKEGPSILRIQQVVRGDSAAYFCASSPGQGTFNYGYTFGSGTRLTVV.

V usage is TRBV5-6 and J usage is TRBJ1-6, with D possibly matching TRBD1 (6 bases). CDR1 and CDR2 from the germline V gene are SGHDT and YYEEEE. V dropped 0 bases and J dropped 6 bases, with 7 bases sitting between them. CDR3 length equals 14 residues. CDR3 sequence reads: CASSLDRANSPLHF. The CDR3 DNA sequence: TGTGCCAGCAGCTTGGACAGGGCTAATTCACCCCTCCACTTT.

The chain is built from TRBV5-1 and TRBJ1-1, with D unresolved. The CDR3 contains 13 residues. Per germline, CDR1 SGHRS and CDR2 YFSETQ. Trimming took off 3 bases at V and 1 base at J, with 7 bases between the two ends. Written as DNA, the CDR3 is TGCGCCAGCAGCTGGGGAGGGAACACTGAAGCTTTCTTT. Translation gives CASSWGGNTEAFF.

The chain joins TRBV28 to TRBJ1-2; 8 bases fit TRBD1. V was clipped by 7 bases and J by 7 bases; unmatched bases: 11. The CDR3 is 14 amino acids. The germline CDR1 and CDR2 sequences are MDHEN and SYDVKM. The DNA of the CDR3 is TGTGCCAGCACCCCAGGGGCAGGGGGCTTTGGCTACACCTTC. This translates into CASTPGAGGFGYTF.

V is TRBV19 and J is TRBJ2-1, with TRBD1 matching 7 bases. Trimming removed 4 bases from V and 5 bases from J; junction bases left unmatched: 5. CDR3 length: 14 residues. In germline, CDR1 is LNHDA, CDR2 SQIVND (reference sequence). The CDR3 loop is CASSTTGSDNEQFF. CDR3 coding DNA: TGTGCCAGTAGTACGACAGGGTCAGACAATGAGCAGTTCTTC.

CDR3 amino acids: CASSLGGENEKLFF. Here the CDR3 DNA reads TGCGCCAGCAGCTTAGGAGGGGAAAATGAAAAACTGTTTTTT. The chain employs TRBV5-1 and TRBJ1-4; possible D gene TRBD1, 5 bases. Trimming removed 2 bases at V and 5 bases at J, with 10 bases between. The CDR3 contains 14 residues. Germline CDR1 and CDR2: SGHRS and YFSETQ.